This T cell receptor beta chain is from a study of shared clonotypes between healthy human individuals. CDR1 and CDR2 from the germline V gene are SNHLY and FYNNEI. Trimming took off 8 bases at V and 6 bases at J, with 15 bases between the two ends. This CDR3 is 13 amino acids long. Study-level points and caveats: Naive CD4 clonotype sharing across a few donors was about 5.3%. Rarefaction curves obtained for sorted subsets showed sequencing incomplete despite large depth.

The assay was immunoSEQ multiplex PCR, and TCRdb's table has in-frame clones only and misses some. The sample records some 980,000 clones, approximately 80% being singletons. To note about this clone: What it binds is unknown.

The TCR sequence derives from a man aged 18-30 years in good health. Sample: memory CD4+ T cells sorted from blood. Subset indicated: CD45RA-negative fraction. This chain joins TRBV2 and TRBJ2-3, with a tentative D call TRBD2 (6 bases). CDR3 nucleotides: TGTGCCAGCGTGAGGAGGGTGGATGATACGCAGTATTTT. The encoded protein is CASVRRVDDTQYF.